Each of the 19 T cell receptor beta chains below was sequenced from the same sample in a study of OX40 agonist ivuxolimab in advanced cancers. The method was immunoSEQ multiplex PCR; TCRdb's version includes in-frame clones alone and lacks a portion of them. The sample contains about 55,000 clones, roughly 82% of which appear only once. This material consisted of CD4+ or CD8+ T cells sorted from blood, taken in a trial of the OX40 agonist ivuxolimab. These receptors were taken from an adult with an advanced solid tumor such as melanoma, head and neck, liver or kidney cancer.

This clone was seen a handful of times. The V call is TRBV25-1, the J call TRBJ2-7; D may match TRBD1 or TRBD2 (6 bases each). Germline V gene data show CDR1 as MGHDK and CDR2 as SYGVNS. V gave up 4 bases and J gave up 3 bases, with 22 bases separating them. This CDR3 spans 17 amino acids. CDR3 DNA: TGTGCCAGCAGTGCGGGGCAGGGGCGGGGCTTTGGCTACGAGCAGTACTTC. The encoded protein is CASSAGQGRGFGYEQYF.

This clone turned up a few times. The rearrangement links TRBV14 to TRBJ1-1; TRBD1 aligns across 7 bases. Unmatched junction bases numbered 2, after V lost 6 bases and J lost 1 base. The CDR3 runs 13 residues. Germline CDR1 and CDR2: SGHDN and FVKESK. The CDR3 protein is CASSRQGNTEAFF. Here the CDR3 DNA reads TGTGCCAGCAGTCGACAGGGGAACACTGAAGCTTTCTTT.

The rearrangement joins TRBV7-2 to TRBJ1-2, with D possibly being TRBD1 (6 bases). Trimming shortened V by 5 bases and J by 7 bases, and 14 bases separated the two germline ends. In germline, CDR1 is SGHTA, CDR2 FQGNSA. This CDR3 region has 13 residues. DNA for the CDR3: TGTGCCAGCAGCCGTACAGGGTCGGGTGGCTACACCTTC. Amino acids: CASSRTGSGGYTF. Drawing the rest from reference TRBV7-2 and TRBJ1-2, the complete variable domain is GAGVSQSPSNKVTEKGKDVELRCDPISGHTALYWYRQSLGQGLEFLIYFQGNSAPDKSGLPSDRFSAERTGGSVSTLTIQRTQQEDSAVYLCASSRTGSGGYTFGSGTRLTVV.

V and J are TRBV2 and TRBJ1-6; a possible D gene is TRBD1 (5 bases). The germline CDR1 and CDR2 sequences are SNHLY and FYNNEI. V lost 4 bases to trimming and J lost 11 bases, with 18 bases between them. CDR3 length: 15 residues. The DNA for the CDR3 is TGTGCCAGCAGTGTGTGGGGGGTCCTAGTGGCACCCCTCCACTTT. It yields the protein CASSVWGVLVAPLHF.

The CDR3 nucleotides read TGTGCCTCCAAGGCAGGGGGCAGGTACACTGAAGCTTTCTTT. It yields the protein CASKAGGRYTEAFF. The rearrangement links TRBV5-4 to TRBJ1-1; TRBD1 matches at 8 bases. The CDR3 has 14 residues. V shed 10 bases, J shed 3 bases, and the junction held 11 bases outside the gene matches. Germline lookup yields CDR1 SGHNT and CDR2 YYREEE (reference sequence).

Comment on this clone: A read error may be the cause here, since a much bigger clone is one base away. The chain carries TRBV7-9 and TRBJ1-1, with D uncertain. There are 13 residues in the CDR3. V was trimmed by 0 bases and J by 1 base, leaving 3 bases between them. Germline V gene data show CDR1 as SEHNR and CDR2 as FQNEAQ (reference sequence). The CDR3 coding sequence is TGTGCCAGCAGCTTAGCGGGGAACACTGAAGCTTTCTTT. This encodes CASSLAGNTEAFF.

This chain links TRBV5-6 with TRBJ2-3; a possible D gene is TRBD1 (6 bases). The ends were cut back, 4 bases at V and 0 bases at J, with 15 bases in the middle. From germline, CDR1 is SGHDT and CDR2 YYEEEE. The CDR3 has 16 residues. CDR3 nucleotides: TGTGCCAGCAGCCCCTGGGGGCTGGGGAGCACAGATACGCAGTATTTT. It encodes CASSPWGLGSTDTQYF.

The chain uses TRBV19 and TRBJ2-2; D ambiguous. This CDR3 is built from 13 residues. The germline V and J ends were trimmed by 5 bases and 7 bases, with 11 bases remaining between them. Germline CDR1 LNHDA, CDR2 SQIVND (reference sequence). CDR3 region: CASSVDRHGELFF. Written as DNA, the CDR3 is TGTGCCAGTAGTGTGGACCGACACGGGGAGCTGTTTTTT.

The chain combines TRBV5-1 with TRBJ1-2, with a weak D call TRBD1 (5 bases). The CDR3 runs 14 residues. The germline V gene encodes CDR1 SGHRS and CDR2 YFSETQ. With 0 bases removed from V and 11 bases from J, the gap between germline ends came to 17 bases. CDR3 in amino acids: CASSLDGAAREYTF. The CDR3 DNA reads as TGCGCCAGCAGCTTGGATGGGGCCGCTAGGGAATACACCTTC.

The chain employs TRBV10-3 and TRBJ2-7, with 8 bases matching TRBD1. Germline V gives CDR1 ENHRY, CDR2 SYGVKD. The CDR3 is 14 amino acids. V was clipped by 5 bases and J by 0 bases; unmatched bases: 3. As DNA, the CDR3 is TGTGCCATCAGTCGGACAGGGACCTCCTACGAGCAGTACTTC. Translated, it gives CAISRTGTSYEQYF.

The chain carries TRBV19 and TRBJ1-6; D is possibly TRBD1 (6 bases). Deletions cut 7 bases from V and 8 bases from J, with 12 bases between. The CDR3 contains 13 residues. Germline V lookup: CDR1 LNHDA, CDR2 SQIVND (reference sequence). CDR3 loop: CASTKDRDSPLHF. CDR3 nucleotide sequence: TGTGCCAGTACGAAGGACAGAGATTCACCCCTCCACTTT.

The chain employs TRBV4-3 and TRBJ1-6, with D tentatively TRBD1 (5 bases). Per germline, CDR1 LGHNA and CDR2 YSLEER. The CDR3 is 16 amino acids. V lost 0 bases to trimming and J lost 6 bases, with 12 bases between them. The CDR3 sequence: CASSQDLVQVNSPLHF. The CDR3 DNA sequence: TGCGCCAGCAGCCAAGATTTGGTACAGGTTAATTCACCCCTCCACTTT.

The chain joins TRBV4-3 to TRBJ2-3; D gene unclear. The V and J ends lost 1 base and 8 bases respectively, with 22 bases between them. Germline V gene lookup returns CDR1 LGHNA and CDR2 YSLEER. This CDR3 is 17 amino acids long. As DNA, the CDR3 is TGCGCCAGCAGCCAAGGTTTGGTCAGTGACTCGGTTGGTACGCAGTATTTT. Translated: CASSQGLVSDSVGTQYF.

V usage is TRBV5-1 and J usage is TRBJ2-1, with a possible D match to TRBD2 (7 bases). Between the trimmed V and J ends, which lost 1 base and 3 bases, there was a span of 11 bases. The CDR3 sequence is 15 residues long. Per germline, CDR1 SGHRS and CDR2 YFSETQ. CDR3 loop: CASSLRGAVYNEQFF. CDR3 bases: TGCGCCAGCAGCTTGCGGGGGGCCGTCTACAATGAGCAGTTCTTC. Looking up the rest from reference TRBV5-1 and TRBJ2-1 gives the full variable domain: KAGVTQTPRYLIKTRGQQVTLSCSPISGHRSVSWYQQTPGQGLQFLFEYFSETQRNKGNFPGRFSGRQFSNSRSEMNVSTLELGDSALYLCASSLRGAVYNEQFFGPGTRLTVL.

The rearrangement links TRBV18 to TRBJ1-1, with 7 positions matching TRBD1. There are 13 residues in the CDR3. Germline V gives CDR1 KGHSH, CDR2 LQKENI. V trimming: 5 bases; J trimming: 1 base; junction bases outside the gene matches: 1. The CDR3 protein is CASSGQANTEAFF. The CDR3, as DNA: TGTGCCAGCTCAGGACAGGCGAACACTGAAGCTTTCTTT.

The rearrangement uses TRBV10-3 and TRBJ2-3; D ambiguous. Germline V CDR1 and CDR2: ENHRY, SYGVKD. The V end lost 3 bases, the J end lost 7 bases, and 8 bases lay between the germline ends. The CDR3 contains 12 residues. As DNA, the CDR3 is TGTGCCATCAGTGACAGAGAGAATACGCAGTATTTT. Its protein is CAISDRENTQYF.

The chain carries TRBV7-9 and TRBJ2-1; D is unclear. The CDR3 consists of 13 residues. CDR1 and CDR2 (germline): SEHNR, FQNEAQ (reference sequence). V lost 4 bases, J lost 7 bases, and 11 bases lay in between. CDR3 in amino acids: CASSSSLWNEQFF. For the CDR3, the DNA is TGTGCCAGCAGCTCCTCGCTCTGGAATGAGCAGTTCTTC.

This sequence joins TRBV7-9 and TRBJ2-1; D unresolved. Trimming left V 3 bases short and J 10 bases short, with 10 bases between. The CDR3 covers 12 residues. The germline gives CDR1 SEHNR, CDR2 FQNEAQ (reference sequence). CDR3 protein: CASSFRVGEQFF. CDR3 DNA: TGTGCCAGCAGCTTCCGGGTTGGGGAGCAGTTCTTC.

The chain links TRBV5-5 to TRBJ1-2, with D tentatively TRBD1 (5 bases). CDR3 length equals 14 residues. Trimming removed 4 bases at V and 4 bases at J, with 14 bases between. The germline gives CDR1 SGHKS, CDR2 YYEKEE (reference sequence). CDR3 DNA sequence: TGTGCCAGCAGCCGGGGGACCGCGAGCTATGGCTACACCTTC. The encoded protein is CASSRGTASYGYTF.